The 6 T cell receptor beta chains below all came from one sample that was sequenced in a study of neurological immune-mediated disorders. Time point in this sample: longitudinal time-point 1 (baseline). In TCRdb, the 5' RACE reads were re-called with MiXCR into one record per CDR3 protein. The sample shows approximately 46,000 distinct CDR3 sequences, about a tenth of them seen only once. Sequences were obtained from PBMCs. Every receptor here comes from a woman in her thirties or forties in good health.

This clonotype was picked up many times. The chain couples TRBV20-1 to TRBJ2-7; TRBD2 is a possible D gene (5 bases). The CDR3 runs to 13 residues. Deletions cut 3 bases from V and 1 base from J, with 10 bases between. Germline V gene sequence: CDR1 DFQATT, CDR2 SNEGSKA (reference sequence). The CDR3 loop reads CSARRARSYEQYF. In DNA form, the CDR3 reads TGCAGTGCTAGGAGGGCGAGGTCCTACGAGCAGTACTTC.

This clonotype was recorded a few times. The gene calls are TRBV7-2 and TRBJ2-1; D may be TRBD1 or TRBD2 (5 bases each). The ends were cut back, 8 bases at V and 6 bases at J, with 14 bases in the middle. Germline V gene lookup returns CDR1 SGHTA and CDR2 FQGNSA. The CDR3 sequence is 13 residues long. CDR3 residues: CASARGRVNEQFF. In nucleotides, the CDR3 is TGTGCCAGCGCCCGGGGCAGGGTCAATGAGCAGTTCTTC.

This clonotype was seen ten or more times. V and J are TRBV29-1 and TRBJ2-2; the D gene is possibly TRBD2 (5 bases). The CDR3 spans 15 residues. Germline V lookup: CDR1 SQVTM, CDR2 ANQGSEA. V lost 3 bases and J 4 bases, leaving 15 bases between the germline ends. The CDR3 coding sequence is TGCAGCGTTGAGGGAAGACCTGGAGGCACCGGGGAGCTGTTTTTT. Translated: CSVEGRPGGTGELFF.

This clonotype appeared many times. This chain uses TRBV6-6 with TRBJ1-2, with TRBD1 matching over 8 bases. This CDR3 spans 13 amino acids. Germline loops: CDR1 MNHNY, CDR2 SVGAGI (reference sequence). Trimming removed 6 bases from V and 8 bases from J; junction bases left unmatched: 8. The CDR3 nucleotides are TGTGCCAGCAGATCGGACAGGGTAGAAGGCTACACCTTC. This encodes CASRSDRVEGYTF.

This clonotype has only a few counts. The chain links TRBV20-1 to TRBJ1-2; the match to TRBD1 covers 7 bases. This CDR3 region has 13 residues. J was trimmed by 4 bases and V by 6 bases; bases with no gene match: 8. CDR1 DFQATT and CDR2 SNEGSKA come from the germline V gene (reference sequence). CDR3 DNA: TGCAGTGCGGACGCCGGGACAGTCTATGGCTACACCTTC. Protein: CSADAGTVYGYTF.

The sample holds many counts of this clonotype. V usage is TRBV6-1 and J usage is TRBJ1-4; TRBD1 matches at 9 bases. V gave up 2 bases and J gave up 7 bases; unmatched junction bases: 5. Looked up from germline, CDR1 is MNHNS and CDR2 is SASEGT. The length of the CDR3 is 15 residues. CDR3 sequence (DNA): TGTGCCAGCAGTGAATCGACAGGGGGTGGTGAAAAACTGTTTTTT. The encoded protein is CASSESTGGGEKLFF.